The entry below gives a single TCR beta chain sequence along with its context. Germline V gives CDR1 MNHEY, CDR2 SMNVEV (reference sequence). This CDR3 has 15 residues. V was shortened by 3 bases and J by 2 bases, with 12 bases between the two germline ends. The data stem from a study of blood T cell repertoires in COVID-19. Study at large: From T cells, B-cell-depleted T cells, or PBMCs came the material, which was cDNA or gDNA.

Study processing details: Estimation of nucleated cell counts relied on the amplification of reference gene primers. Some clones are missing from TCRdb's copy, which holds only in-frame ones; the method was immunoSEQ multiplex PCR. The DNA was the basis for D and trimming; V, J and clone size are from that table. This sample has approximately 200,000 clones, with roughly 80% found just once. The sample was PBMCs or T cells enriched from blood (not recorded which). The V and J genes are TRBV27 and TRBJ2-3, with a weak D call TRBD2 (6 bases). This clonotype was sampled from a woman aged 40 to 50 with acute COVID-19. CDR3 amino acids: CASSFKAGLTDTQYF. In DNA, the CDR3 is TGTGCCAGCAGTTTTAAAGCGGGTCTCACAGATACGCAGTATTTT.